The clone carrying this T cell receptor (beta chain) was recorded a few times. V was shortened by 4 bases and J by 5 bases, with 24 bases between the two germline ends. CDR3 size: 17 residues. Per the germline V gene, CDR1 is SGHRS and CDR2 is YFSETQ. Preparation of the TCRbeta library used unique molecular identifiers. TCRdb re-called the PCR reads with MiXCR, one entry per CDR3 protein. The data show hundreds of thousands of distinct CDR3 sequences, 10% to 15% seen once. The sample comes from a study of T-cell reconstitution after alpha-beta-depleted transplantation in children. This specimen was PBMCs, mostly from graft donor cells, taken 360 days after TCRalphabeta/CD19-depleted stem cell transplant. The chain combines TRBV5-1 with TRBJ1-2, with D possibly matching TRBD1 (6 bases). The clonotype comes from a male patient between 5 and 17 years old who had a stem cell transplant for acute myeloid leukemia, so the T cells may come from the graft donor. The CDR3 DNA reads TGCGCCAGCAGCCAGAATGCAGGGGCCGGGTCTGGATATGGCTACACCTTC. Encoded protein: CASSQNAGAGSGYGYTF.